This passage covers 15 T cell receptor beta chains from one sample sequenced in a study of CD8+ T cells in alopecia areata. Sequencing relied on a cDNA template that was reverse transcribed from extracted RNA. The repertoire was sequenced with immunoSEQ multiplex PCR; TCRdb's copy has only in-frame clones and lacks some. The sample consists of some 170,000 clones, around 50% of them appearing once. The sample was CD4+ T cells sorted from blood, taken at week 0. The source is a human donor with alopecia areata.

This clone has more than one count but fewer than ten. At one end the junction does not follow the germline gene, possibly because of a read error. The V gene is TRBV4-1, the J gene TRBJ2-3; TRBD2 matches 8 bases. Germline V gene sequence: CDR1 MGHRA, CDR2 YSYEKL. The CDR3 is 17 amino acids. DNA for the CDR3: TGCGCCAGCAACCAAGAATCGGGAGGGGTTTTAGCAGATACGCAGTATTTT. This codes for CASNQESGGVLADTQYF.

This clone was observed a handful of times. This chain links TRBV14 with TRBJ1-4; D not certain. V was cut by 6 bases and J by 3 bases, with 5 bases left in between. CDR1 is SGHDN, CDR2 FVKESK, per germline. The CDR3 has 12 amino acids. In DNA, the CDR3 is TGTGCCAGCAGACGACCTAATGAAAAACTGTTTTTT. Translated: CASRRPNEKLFF.

The chain joins TRBV12-5 to TRBJ2-5, with D perhaps matching TRBD2 (6 bases). This CDR3 region has 14 residues. Germline V gene data show CDR1 as LGHNT and CDR2 as FRNRAP. The V and J ends lost 0 bases and 2 bases respectively, with 7 bases between them. Written as DNA, the CDR3 is TGTGCTAGTGGTTTGGTGCGGGAACAAGAGACCCAGTACTTC. Protein sequence: CASGLVREQETQYF. Based on the CDR3 plus reference TRBV12-5 and TRBJ2-5, the full variable domain is DARVTQTPRHKVTEMGQEVTMRCQPILGHNTVFWYRQTMMQGLELLAYFRNRAPLDDSGMPKDRFSAEMPDATLATLKIQPSEPRDSAVYFCASGLVREQETQYFGPGTRLLVL.

The chain couples TRBV29-1 to TRBJ2-7; 7 bases agree with TRBD2. V shed 4 bases, J shed 2 bases, and the junction held 5 bases outside the gene matches. Germline V gene sequence: CDR1 SQVTM, CDR2 ANQGSEA. This CDR3 contains 13 residues. The CDR3 loop reads CSVVAGRAYEQYF. In nucleotides, the CDR3 is TGCAGCGTTGTAGCAGGGAGGGCCTACGAGCAGTACTTC.

This clone was counted a few times. V and J are TRBV4-1 and TRBJ2-2; 11 positions agree with TRBD2. The CDR3 consists of 17 residues. CDR1 MGHRA and CDR2 YSYEKL come from the germline V gene. Losses at the gene ends were 0 bases for V and 7 bases for J; bases not matched to a gene: 7. The CDR3 here is CASSQDAGLAAIGELFF. The CDR3, as DNA: TGCGCCAGCAGCCAAGATGCGGGACTAGCGGCAATCGGGGAGCTGTTTTTT.

This clone turned up a few times. The gene calls are TRBV30 and TRBJ2-5; D not resolved. Trimming cost V 2 bases and J 0 bases, with 13 bases left between them. Germline V gives CDR1 GTSNPN, CDR2 SVGIG (reference sequence). The CDR3 spans 15 residues. CDR3: CAWSLLLTYQETQYF. CDR3 DNA sequence: TGTGCCTGGAGTTTACTACTGACGTACCAAGAGACCCAGTACTTC.

This clone turned up a few times. The chain combines TRBV4-1 with TRBJ2-7, with D perhaps matching TRBD2 (6 bases). Trimming shortened V by 4 bases and J by 4 bases, and 17 bases separated the two germline ends. This CDR3 comprises 15 residues. CDR1 and CDR2 (germline): MGHRA, YSYEKL. In DNA, the CDR3 is TGCGCCAGCAGCCTCCCCGGGGCAGGGAGGTACGAGCAGTACTTC. Residues: CASSLPGAGRYEQYF.

The chain joins TRBV30 to TRBJ2-7; D is uncertain. Looked up from germline, CDR1 is GTSNPN and CDR2 is SVGIG (reference sequence). V was shortened by 0 bases and J by 5 bases, with 8 bases between the two germline ends. The CDR3 has 12 residues. CDR3 region: CAWSVSSNEQYF. The CDR3 region has the DNA TGTGCCTGGAGTGTAAGTTCCAACGAGCAGTACTTC.

This clone was seen only a few times. The chain is built from TRBV25-1 and TRBJ1-5; 7 nucleotides match TRBD1. In germline, CDR1 is MGHDK, CDR2 SYGVNS. The CDR3 is made up of 15 amino acids. After removal of 4 bases from V and 2 bases from J, the junction contained 5 bases not matched to a gene. The CDR3 loop is CASSGQGLGNQPQHF. For the CDR3, the DNA is TGTGCCAGCAGTGGACAGGGTTTAGGCAATCAGCCCCAGCATTTT.

This clone was recorded a few times. J is TRBJ1-5 and V is TRBV19; 7 nucleotides agree with TRBD1. CDR3 length: 15 residues. Germline-derived CDR1 and CDR2 are LNHDA and SQIVND (reference sequence). The J segment lost 1 base and the V segment lost 7 bases, leaving 7 bases of the junction unmatched. The chain's CDR3 is CASTRRGDSNQPQHF. The CDR3 bases are TGTGCCAGTACCCGCAGGGGGGACAGCAATCAGCCCCAGCATTTT.

The CDR3, as DNA: TGTGCCAGCAGTTTTGGTCGTGGGAACTATGGCTACACCTTC. It yields the protein CASSFGRGNYGYTF. The V call is TRBV27, the J call TRBJ1-2; no reliable D call. V dropped 3 bases and J dropped 2 bases, with 10 bases sitting between them. The germline V gene encodes CDR1 MNHEY and CDR2 SMNVEV (reference sequence). The CDR3 spans 14 residues.

This CDR3 is CAWSVWFGRNTIYF. Here the CDR3 DNA reads TGTGCCTGGAGTGTATGGTTCGGAAGAAACACCATATATTTT. This chain joins TRBV30 and TRBJ1-3; no firm D call. V gave up 0 bases and J gave up 5 bases, with 11 bases separating them. The CDR3 is 14 residues long. Looked up from germline, CDR1 is GTSNPN and CDR2 is SVGIG (reference sequence).

This clone was detected a few times. The rearrangement links TRBV9 to TRBJ1-2; no clear D gene. The CDR3 length is 11 residues. CDR1 is SGDLS, CDR2 YYNGEE, per germline. V was shortened by 4 bases and J by 9 bases, with 10 bases between the two germline ends. DNA of the CDR3: TGTGCCAGCAGCTCAACCGTGAGCTACACCTTC. Amino acids: CASSSTVSYTF.

CDR3 in amino acids: CASSPQGEANVLTF. The CDR3 coding sequence is TGTGCCAGCTCACCCCAAGGTGAGGCCAACGTCCTGACTTTC. V and J are TRBV18 and TRBJ2-6; D gene ambiguous. The CDR3 totals 14 residues. V lost 3 bases and J 6 bases, leaving 9 bases between the germline ends. CDR1 KGHSH and CDR2 LQKENI come from the germline V gene.

This clone was detected only a few times. The gene calls are TRBV19 and TRBJ2-3; the D call may be TRBD1 or TRBD2 (6 bases each). The CDR3 has 15 amino acids. V lost 9 bases to trimming and J lost 2 bases, with 18 bases between them. CDR1 is LNHDA and CDR2 is SQIVND in the germline V gene (reference sequence). CDR3 coding DNA: TGTGCCAGCATATCTTACGGGGGCGCCACAGATACGCAGTATTTT. This encodes CASISYGGATDTQYF.